This T cell receptor (beta chain) was found in a study of T-cell reconstitution after alpha-beta-depleted transplantation in children (dated by TCRdb to 2016 to 2017). With regard to the full study: Using TCR repertoire profiling, the study quantitatively followed how T-cell immune reconstitution unfolded in children after TCRalphabeta/CD19-depleted allogeneic hematopoietic cell transplantation. Here is what the overall study found, with its caveats: In some patients, the high TCRbeta diversity seen at day 60 was put down to recipient T cells and intrathymic progenitors that had survived conditioning. Over subsequent months, a decline in hyperexpanded clone frequencies was noted, and after one year, T-cell counts and TCRbeta diversity were mostly ascribed to newly produced T cells. About two months after transplant, the apparently early recovery of alphabetaT-cell counts reportedly depended on just several hundred clones that had expanded rapidly and came from non-depleted graft cells.

To note about this clonotype: Its antigen target is currently unknown. Base quality data are lacking; no much larger clone is found one base away.

From a lookup of the germline V gene (reference sequence), CDR1 and CDR2 are DFQATT and SNEGSKA. Trimming leaves V shorter by 6 bases and J shorter by 5 bases, with the junction holding 20 bases beyond the gene matches. The CDR3 runs 17 amino acids, cysteine and phenylalanine included. Solely the CDR3 DNA is kept, with 51 bases framed from the first base. Reading the label with the study, this specimen's treatment or condition is: allogeneic hematopoietic cell transplantation with graft depleted of TCRalphabeta T cells and CD19 B cells. Transplant recipients were children who received TCRalphabeta/CD19-depleted allogeneic hematopoietic cell grafts. Library preparation was by PCR. Sequenced using an Illumina HiSeq 2500. Molecular barcoding was employed in the preparation of TCR libraries, with unique molecular identifiers being used to normalize TCRbeta repertoire quantification. The public reads were reanalyzed by TCRdb: fastp trimming at Q25, MiXCR alignment, in-frame beta chains only. Rows are unified per CDR3 protein, each entry keeping the most common DNA and genes. For this sample there are fewer than 750,000 distinct CDR3 sequences; roughly 27% appear just once. About a third of the sample is in the top ten clones.

This material consisted of PBMCs, taken before TCRalphabeta/CD19-depleted stem cell transplant. The chain couples TRBV20-1 to TRBJ2-5, with 8 bases in between that match TRBD2. This receptor was taken from a boy under two years old with Wiskott-Aldrich syndrome, due to receive a stem cell transplant. The DNA reads as follows: TGCAGTGCCAAAAATACCGGGACTAGTGACATCCGGGAGACCCAGTACTTC. It translates as CSAKNTGTSDIRETQYF.